This T cell receptor beta chain came from a study of cytomegalovirus exposure and HLA in healthy donors. The study ran its PCR with 60 Vbeta and 13 Jbeta primers. The repertoire was sequenced with immunoSEQ multiplex PCR; TCRdb's copy has only in-frame clones and lacks some. The sample records over 150,000 clones, roughly two thirds being singletons. Germline assignment: CDR1 SNHLY and CDR2 FYNNEI. The ends lost 8 bases at V and 5 bases at J; junction bases unmatched: 17. CDR3 length: 16 residues. This sequence originates from a woman between 35 and 50 years old in good health and CMV-seropositive. The V call is TRBV2, the J call TRBJ2-5; 7 positions match TRBD2. Sequencing used PBMCs. CDR3 DNA sequence: TGTGCCAGCGTGCTCGGTGGTGCGGGGGTTGCGGAGACCCAGTACTTC. Translating gives CASVLGGAGVAETQYF.